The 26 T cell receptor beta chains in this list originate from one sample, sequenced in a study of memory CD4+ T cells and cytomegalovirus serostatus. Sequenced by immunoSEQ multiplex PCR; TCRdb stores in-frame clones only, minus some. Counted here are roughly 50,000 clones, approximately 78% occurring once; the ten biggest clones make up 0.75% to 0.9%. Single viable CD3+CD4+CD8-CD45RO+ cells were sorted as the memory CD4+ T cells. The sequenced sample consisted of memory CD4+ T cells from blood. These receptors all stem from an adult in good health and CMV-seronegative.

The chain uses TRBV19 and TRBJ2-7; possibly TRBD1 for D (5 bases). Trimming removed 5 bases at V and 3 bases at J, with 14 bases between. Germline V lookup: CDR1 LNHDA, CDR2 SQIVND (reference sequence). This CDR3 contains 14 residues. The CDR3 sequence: CASSRSGKIYEQYF. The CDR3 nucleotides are TGTGCCAGTAGTCGATCAGGGAAGATCTACGAGCAGTACTTC.

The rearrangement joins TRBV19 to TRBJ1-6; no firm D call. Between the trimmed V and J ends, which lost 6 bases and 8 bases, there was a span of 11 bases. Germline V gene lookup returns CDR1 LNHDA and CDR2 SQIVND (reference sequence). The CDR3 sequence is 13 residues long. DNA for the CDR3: TGTGCCAGTAGCACCGGGTACTATTCACCCCTCCACTTT. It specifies CASSTGYYSPLHF.

CDR3 sequence reads: CASSEPAGGLLKNIQYF. CDR3 coding DNA: TGTGCCAGCAGTGAACCGGCAGGGGGTCTTTTAAAAAACATTCAGTACTTC. The chain links TRBV6-1 to TRBJ2-4; the match to TRBD1 covers 7 bases. CDR1 is MNHNS and CDR2 is SASEGT in the germline V gene. Losses at the gene ends were 2 bases for V and 4 bases for J; bases not matched to a gene: 11. The CDR3 totals 17 residues.

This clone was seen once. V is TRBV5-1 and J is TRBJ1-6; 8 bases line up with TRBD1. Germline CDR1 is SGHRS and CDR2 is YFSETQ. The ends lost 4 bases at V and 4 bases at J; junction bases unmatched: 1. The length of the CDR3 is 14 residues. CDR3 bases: TGCGCCAGCAGCGGACAGGGTTATAATTCACCCCTCCACTTT. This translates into CASSGQGYNSPLHF.

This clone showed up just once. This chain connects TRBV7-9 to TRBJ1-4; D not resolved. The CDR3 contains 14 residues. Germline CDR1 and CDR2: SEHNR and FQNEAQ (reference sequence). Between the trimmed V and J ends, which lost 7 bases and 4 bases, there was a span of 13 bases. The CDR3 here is CASNTPGRNEKLFF. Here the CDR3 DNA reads TGTGCCAGCAACACACCGGGCCGTAATGAAAAACTGTTTTTT.

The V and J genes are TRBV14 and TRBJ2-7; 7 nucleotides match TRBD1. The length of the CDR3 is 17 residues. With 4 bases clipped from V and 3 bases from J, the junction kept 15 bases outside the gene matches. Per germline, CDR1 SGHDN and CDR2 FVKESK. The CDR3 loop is CASSPWNRRQGHYEQYF. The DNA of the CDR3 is TGTGCCAGCAGCCCGTGGAATAGAAGACAGGGCCACTACGAGCAGTACTTC.

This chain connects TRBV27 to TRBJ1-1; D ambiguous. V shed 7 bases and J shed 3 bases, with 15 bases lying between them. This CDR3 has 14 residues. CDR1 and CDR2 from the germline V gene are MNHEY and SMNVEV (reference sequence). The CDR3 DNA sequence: TGTGCCAGCAATAGGAGGGCGGATGACACTGAAGCTTTCTTT. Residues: CASNRRADDTEAFF.

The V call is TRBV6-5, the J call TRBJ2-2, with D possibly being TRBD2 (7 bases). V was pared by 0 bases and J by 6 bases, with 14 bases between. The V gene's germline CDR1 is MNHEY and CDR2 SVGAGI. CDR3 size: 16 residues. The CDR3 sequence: CASSYSQGGKAGELFF. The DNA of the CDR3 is TGTGCCAGCAGTTACTCACAGGGAGGGAAAGCCGGGGAGCTGTTTTTT.

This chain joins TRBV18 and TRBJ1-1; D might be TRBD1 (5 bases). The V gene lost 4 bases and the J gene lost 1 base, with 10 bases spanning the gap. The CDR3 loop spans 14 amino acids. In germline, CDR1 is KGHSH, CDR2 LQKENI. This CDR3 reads CASSQTVQNTEAFF. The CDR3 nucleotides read TGTGCCAGCTCACAGACAGTGCAGAACACTGAAGCTTTCTTT.

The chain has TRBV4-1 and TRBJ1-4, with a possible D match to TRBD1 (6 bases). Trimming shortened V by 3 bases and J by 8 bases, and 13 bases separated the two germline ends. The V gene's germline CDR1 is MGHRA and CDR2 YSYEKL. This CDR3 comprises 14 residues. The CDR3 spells CASSHGGRGEKLFF. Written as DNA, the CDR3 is TGCGCCAGCAGCCACGGGGGGCGCGGGGAAAAACTGTTTTTT.

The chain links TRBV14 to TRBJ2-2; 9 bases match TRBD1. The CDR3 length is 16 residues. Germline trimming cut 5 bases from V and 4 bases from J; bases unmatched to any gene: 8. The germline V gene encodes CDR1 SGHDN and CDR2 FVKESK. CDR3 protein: CASSSGQGGSTGELFF. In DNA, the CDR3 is TGTGCCAGCAGCTCGGGACAGGGTGGGAGCACCGGGGAGCTGTTTTTT. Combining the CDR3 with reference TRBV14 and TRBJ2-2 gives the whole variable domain EAGVTQFPSHSVIEKGQTVTLRCDPISGHDNLYWYRRVMGKEIKFLLHFVKESKQDESGMPNNRFLAERTGGTYSTLKVQPAELEDSGVYFCASSSGQGGSTGELFFGEGSRLTVL.

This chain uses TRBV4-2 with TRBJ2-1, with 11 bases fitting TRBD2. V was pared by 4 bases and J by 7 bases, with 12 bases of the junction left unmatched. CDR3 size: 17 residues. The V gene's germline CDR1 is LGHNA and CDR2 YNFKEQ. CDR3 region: CASSPLGLAGGENEQFF. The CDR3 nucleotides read TGTGCCAGCAGCCCCCTAGGCCTAGCGGGAGGAGAGAATGAGCAGTTCTTC.

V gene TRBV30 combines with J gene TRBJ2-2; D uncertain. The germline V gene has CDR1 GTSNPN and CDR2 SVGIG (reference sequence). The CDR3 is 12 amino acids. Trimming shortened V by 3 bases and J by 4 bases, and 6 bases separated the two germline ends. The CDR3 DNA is TGTGCCTGGAGAGGATCCACCGGGGAGCTGTTTTTT. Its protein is CAWRGSTGELFF.

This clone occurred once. CDR3 in DNA: TGTGCCAGCAGGACAGGGGCCGGCACCTCTGGAAACACCATATATTTT. Translation gives CASRTGAGTSGNTIYF. This chain joins TRBV2 and TRBJ1-3, with 8 bases aligning to TRBD1. Trimming cost V 6 bases and J 0 bases; bases outside gene matches: 7. Germline V CDR1 and CDR2: SNHLY, FYNNEI. CDR3 length: 16 amino acids.

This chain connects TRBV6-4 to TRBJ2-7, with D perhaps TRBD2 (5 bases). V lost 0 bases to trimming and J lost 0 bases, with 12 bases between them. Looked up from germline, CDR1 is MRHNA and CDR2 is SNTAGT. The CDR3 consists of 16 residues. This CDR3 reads CASSDSLALYSYEQYF. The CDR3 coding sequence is TGTGCCAGCAGTGACTCTCTAGCTCTTTACTCCTACGAGCAGTACTTC.

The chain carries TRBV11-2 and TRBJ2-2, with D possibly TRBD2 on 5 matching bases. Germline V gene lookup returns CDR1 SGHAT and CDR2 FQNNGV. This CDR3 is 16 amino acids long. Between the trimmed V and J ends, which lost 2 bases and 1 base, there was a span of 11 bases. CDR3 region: CASSLKPGMNTGELFF. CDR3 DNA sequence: TGTGCCAGCAGCTTAAAGCCGGGGATGAACACCGGGGAGCTGTTTTTT.

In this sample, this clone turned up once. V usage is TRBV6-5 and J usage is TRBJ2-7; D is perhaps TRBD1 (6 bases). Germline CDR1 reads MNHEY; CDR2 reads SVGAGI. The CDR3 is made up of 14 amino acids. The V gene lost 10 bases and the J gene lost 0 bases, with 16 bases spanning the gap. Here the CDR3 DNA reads TGTGCCACCCAACAGGGCCCGAGCTCCTACGAGCAGTACTTC. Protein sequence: CATQQGPSSYEQYF.

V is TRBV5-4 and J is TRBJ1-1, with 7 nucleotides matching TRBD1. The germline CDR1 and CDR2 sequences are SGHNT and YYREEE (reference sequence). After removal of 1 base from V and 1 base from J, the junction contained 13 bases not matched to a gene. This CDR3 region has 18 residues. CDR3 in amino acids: CASSLSRGWGTRNTEAFF. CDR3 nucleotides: TGTGCCAGCAGCTTGTCCAGGGGGTGGGGGACTAGGAACACTGAAGCTTTCTTT.

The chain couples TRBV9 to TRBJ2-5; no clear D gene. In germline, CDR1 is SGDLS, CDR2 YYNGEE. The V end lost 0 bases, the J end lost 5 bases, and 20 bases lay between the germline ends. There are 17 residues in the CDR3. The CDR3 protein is CASSVAPLSDVGETQYF. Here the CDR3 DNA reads TGTGCCAGCAGCGTAGCTCCCTTGTCGGACGTGGGGGAGACCCAGTACTTC.

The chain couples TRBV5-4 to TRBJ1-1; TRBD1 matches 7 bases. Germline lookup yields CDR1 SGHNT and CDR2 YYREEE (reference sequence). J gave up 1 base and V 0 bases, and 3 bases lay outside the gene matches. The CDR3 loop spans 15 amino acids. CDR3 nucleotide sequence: TGTGCCAGCAGCTTGGGGAGACAGGGGAACACTGAAGCTTTCTTT. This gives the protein CASSLGRQGNTEAFF.

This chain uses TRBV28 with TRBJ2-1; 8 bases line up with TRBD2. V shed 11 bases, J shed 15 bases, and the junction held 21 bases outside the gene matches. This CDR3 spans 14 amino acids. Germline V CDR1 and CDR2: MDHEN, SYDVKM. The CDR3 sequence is CACGAGTTGTRSFF. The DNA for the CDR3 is TGTGCCTGCGGGGCCGGGACGACCGGGACTAGGTCGTTCTTC.

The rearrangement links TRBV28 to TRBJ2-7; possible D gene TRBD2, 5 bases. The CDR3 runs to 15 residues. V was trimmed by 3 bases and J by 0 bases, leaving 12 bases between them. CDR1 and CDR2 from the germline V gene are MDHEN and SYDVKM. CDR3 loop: CASSFLLVRSYEQYF. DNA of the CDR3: TGTGCCAGCAGTTTTTTACTAGTTCGCTCCTACGAGCAGTACTTC.

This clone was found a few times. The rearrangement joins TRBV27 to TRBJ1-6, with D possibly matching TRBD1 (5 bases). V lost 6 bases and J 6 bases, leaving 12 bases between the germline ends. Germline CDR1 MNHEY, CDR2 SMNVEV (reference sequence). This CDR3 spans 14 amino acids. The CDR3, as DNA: TGTGCCAGCAGCCCATCCAGGGTTAATTCACCCCTCCACTTT. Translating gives CASSPSRVNSPLHF.

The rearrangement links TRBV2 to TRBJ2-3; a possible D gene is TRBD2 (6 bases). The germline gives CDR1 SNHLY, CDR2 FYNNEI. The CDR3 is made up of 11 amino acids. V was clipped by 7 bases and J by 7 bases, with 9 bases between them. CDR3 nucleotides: TGTGCCAGCATCCGGGGGTATACGCAGTATTTT. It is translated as CASIRGYTQYF. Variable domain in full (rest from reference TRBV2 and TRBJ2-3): EPEVTQTPSHQVTQMGQEVILRCVPISNHLYFYWYRQILGQKVEFLVSFYNNEISEKSEIFDDQFSVERPDGSNFTLKIRSTKLEDSAMYFCASIRGYTQYFGPGTRLTVL.

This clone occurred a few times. The CDR3 nucleotides read TGTGCCAGCAGCTTAGGTAGGGGGGTGGTCTCGAAGTACGAGCAGTACTTC. Translation: CASSLGRGVVSKYEQYF. The V call is TRBV7-4, the J call TRBJ2-7, with D possibly called TRBD1 or TRBD2 (6 bases each). Germline CDR1 and CDR2: SGHVT and SQSDAQ. Trimming took off 1 base at V and 4 bases at J, with 20 bases between the two ends. The CDR3 covers 17 residues.

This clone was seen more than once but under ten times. CDR3 sequence reads: CASSASLNTGELFF. The CDR3 DNA is TGTGCCAGTAGTGCCTCCCTTAACACCGGGGAGCTGTTTTTT. The chain uses TRBV19 and TRBJ2-2; D is unresolved. The CDR3 runs to 14 residues. From germline, CDR1 is LNHDA and CDR2 SQIVND (reference sequence). Trimming took 5 bases from V and 2 from J, leaving 9 bases between them.